The clone carrying this TCR beta chain was observed many times. Trimming removed 7 bases from V and 4 bases from J; junction bases left unmatched: 9. The CDR3 has 14 amino acids. RNA transcripts provided the template for amplifying TCR beta CDR3 regions. Amplification began with first-round RT-PCR using HTBI primers, then second-round multiplex PCR was performed. TCRdb re-derived calls from the multiplex PCR reads in MiXCR, one entry per CDR3 protein. The sample includes 200,000 to 250,000 distinct CDR3 sequences, 25% to 30% of them seen just once. These data come from a study of Graves' ophthalmopathy and Graves' hyperthyroidism.

The J gene is TRBJ1-1, the V gene TRBV12-3 or TRBV12-4; 7 bases are a match to TRBD1. The sample consisted of peripheral blood. The sequence came from a man aged 45 to 65 with Graves' ophthalmopathy. The CDR3 loop is CASTMDRPGTEAFF. The CDR3 nucleotides are TGTGCCAGCACCATGGACAGGCCGGGCACTGAAGCTTTCTTT.